The rows below give T cell receptor beta chains drawn from one sample of a study of cytotoxic CD8 clonotypes in ibrutinib-treated CLL. Clones were read by immunoSEQ multiplex PCR, and TCRdb kept only the in-frame ones, dropping some. The data show roughly 15,000 clones, around 80% seen once. This material consisted of PBMCs, taken before ibrutinib treatment. The receptors shown here come from a human donor with chronic lymphocytic leukemia. Each CDR3 is given with its conserved first and last residue. Rows give clone size only sometimes, using once, few, many, or a class for an expanded clone.

- | 13 | TRBJ1-2 | TRBV11-2 | CASSYEGLRGYTF
- | 15 | TRBJ1-5 | TRBV23-1 | CASSREGGGNQPQHF
- | 18 | TRBJ2-3 | TRBV10-1 | CASRKAEGREGRVDTQYF
- | 16 | TRBJ2-2 | TRBV25-1 | CASSDGQAGHTGELFF
few | 12 | TRBJ1-5 | TRBV30 | CAWGQGSQPQHF
- | 15 | TRBJ2-1 | TRBV6-5 | CASSYLSGRANEQFF
- | 16 | TRBJ2-5 | TRBV5-4 | CASSLGGGTLQETQYF
- | 15 | TRBJ2-1 | TRBV9 | CASSVGPRGLNEQFF
- | 15 | TRBJ2-3 | TRBV27 | CASSPRDRVADTQYF
- | 12 | TRBJ1-1 | TRBV11-3 | CASSLGQNEAFF
- | 13 | TRBJ2-2 | TRBV9 | CASSPVVLGELFF